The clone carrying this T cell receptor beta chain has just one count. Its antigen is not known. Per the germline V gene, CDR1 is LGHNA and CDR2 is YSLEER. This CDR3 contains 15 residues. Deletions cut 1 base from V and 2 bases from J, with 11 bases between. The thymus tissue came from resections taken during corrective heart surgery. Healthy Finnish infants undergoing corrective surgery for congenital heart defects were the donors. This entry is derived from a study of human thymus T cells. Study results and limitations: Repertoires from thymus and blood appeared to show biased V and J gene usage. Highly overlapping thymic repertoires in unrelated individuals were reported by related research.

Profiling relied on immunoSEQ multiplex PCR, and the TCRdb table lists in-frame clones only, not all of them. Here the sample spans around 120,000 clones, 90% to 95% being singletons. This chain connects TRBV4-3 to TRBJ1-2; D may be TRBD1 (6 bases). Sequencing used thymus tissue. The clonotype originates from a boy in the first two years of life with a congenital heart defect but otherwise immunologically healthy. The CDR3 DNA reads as TGCGCCAGCAGCCAAGGGGGGGGCTTGAACTATGGCTACACCTTC. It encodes CASSQGGGLNYGYTF.